The 23 T cell receptor beta chains listed next were all sequenced from one sample in a study of OX40 agonist ivuxolimab in advanced cancers. Profiling relied on immunoSEQ multiplex PCR, and the TCRdb table lists in-frame clones only, not all of them. The table has fewer than 95,000 clones, approximately 80% seen once. Sample: CD4+ or CD8+ T cells sorted from blood, taken in a trial of the OX40 agonist ivuxolimab. Every receptor here comes from an adult with an advanced solid tumor such as melanoma, head and neck, liver or kidney cancer.

The V call is TRBV28, the J call TRBJ1-4; D is ambiguous. Germline V gene lookup returns CDR1 MDHEN and CDR2 SYDVKM. The CDR3 is 17 amino acids. Trimming took 5 bases from V and 2 from J, leaving 18 bases between them. DNA of the CDR3: TGTGCCAGCAGTCTTTTGACCCGGCGGAAGACTAATGAAAAACTGTTTTTT. As protein: CASSLLTRRKTNEKLFF.

This clone was recorded once. The V gene is TRBV27, the J gene TRBJ1-4; TRBD1 might be the D (6 bases). V shed 5 bases and J shed 8 bases, with 18 bases lying between them. CDR1 and CDR2 from the germline V gene are MNHEY and SMNVEV (reference sequence). CDR3 size: 15 residues. The CDR3 DNA follows: TGTGCCAGCAGTCCCTTGGGGGGGGCCAGAGAAAAACTGTTTTTT. Protein: CASSPLGGAREKLFF.

This sequence joins TRBV5-1 and TRBJ2-5, with D perhaps being TRBD1 or TRBD2 (5 bases each). The CDR3 consists of 17 residues. Trimming pared 0 bases from V and 1 base from J, leaving 16 bases between. The V gene's germline CDR1 is SGHRS and CDR2 YFSETQ. CDR3 nucleotide sequence: TGCGCCAGCAGCTTGGCATTGGTTGGGGGAACCCAAGAGACCCAGTACTTC. Protein product: CASSLALVGGTQETQYF.

This clone was counted once. This chain connects TRBV19 to TRBJ2-6; perhaps D is TRBD1 or TRBD2 (5 bases each). The length of the CDR3 is 15 residues. Trimming took 7 bases from V and 0 from J, leaving 10 bases between them. Per the germline V gene, CDR1 is LNHDA and CDR2 is SQIVND (reference sequence). In DNA form, the CDR3 reads TGTGCCAGTACCCCGAGGGGCTCTGGGGCCAACGTCCTGACTTTC. It codes for CASTPRGSGANVLTF.

This chain links TRBV10-3 with TRBJ2-1, with a tentative D call TRBD2 (5 bases). CDR1 is ENHRY, CDR2 SYGVKD, per germline. Trimming removed 4 bases from V and 7 bases from J, with 14 bases in between. The length of the CDR3 is 14 residues. CDR3 DNA: TGTGCCATCAGTGTCGGGGATAACTGGAATGAGCAGTTCTTC. Protein sequence: CAISVGDNWNEQFF.

The chain has TRBV28 and TRBJ1-3, with 8 positions matching TRBD1. Germline trimming cut 2 bases from V and 10 bases from J; bases unmatched to any gene: 7. Germline lookup yields CDR1 MDHEN and CDR2 SYDVKM. The CDR3 spans 14 residues. This CDR3 reads CASSLRTGRRTIYF. The CDR3 bases are TGTGCCAGCAGTTTACGGACAGGGCGGCGGACCATATATTTT.

This clone was found once. The V gene is TRBV27, the J gene TRBJ2-2; 9 nucleotides match TRBD1. V dropped 5 bases and J dropped 5; count of bases not matched to a gene: 12. Germline-derived CDR1 and CDR2 are MNHEY and SMNVEV (reference sequence). This CDR3 has 17 amino acids. The CDR3 bases are TGTGCCAGCAGTATCCTCCCGGGACAGGGTTTAACCGGGGAGCTGTTTTTT. As protein: CASSILPGQGLTGELFF.

The V and J genes are TRBV7-2 and TRBJ2-3; unclear D gene. The CDR3 is 14 amino acids. Trimming shortened V by 2 bases and J by 3 bases, and 9 bases separated the two germline ends. Germline CDR1 and CDR2: SGHTA and FQGNSA. CDR3 DNA sequence: TGTGCCAGCAGCTTACGAGCGCGGACAGATACGCAGTATTTT. Protein sequence: CASSLRARTDTQYF.

The chain is built from TRBV12-5 and TRBJ2-1; 7 positions agree with TRBD2. V was clipped by 1 base and J by 5 bases; unmatched bases: 2. CDR3 length: 14 amino acids. Germline loops: CDR1 LGHNT, CDR2 FRNRAP. The CDR3 DNA reads as TGTGCTAGTGGTTTGGACGGGGGGAACAATGAGCAGTTCTTC. Protein sequence: CASGLDGGNNEQFF.

V gene TRBV29-1 combines with J gene TRBJ2-5, with 9 bases identical to TRBD1. The V gene end was trimmed by 7 bases and the J gene end by 4 bases; junction bases not matched to a gene: 7. Germline CDR1 SQVTM, CDR2 ANQGSEA. There are 13 residues in the CDR3. The DNA of the CDR3 is TGCAGCGGGGGGGGACAGGGAGGAGAGACCCAGTACTTC. This encodes CSGGGQGGETQYF.

The rearrangement joins TRBV6-5 to TRBJ1-2; 11 bases are a match to TRBD1. The CDR3 runs to 15 residues. V dropped 10 bases and J dropped 3; count of bases not matched to a gene: 10. Germline loops: CDR1 MNHEY, CDR2 SVGAGI. CDR3 sequence (DNA): TGTGCCACCATGCTTCGGACAGGGGGCCACTATGGCTACACCTTC. Translation gives CATMLRTGGHYGYTF.

The rearrangement joins TRBV4-1 to TRBJ2-5; possibly TRBD1 or TRBD2 for D (5 bases each). Germline V lookup: CDR1 MGHRA, CDR2 YSYEKL. Trimming cost V 4 bases and J 4 bases, with 10 bases left between them. The length of the CDR3 is 13 residues. The CDR3 protein is CASSPAGTETQYF. DNA for the CDR3: TGCGCCAGCAGCCCGGCAGGGACAGAGACCCAGTACTTC.

CDR3 sequence (DNA): TGTGCCAGCAGTTCCCGGAATCGGCGGGGGTTAGAGACCCAGTACTTC. This gives the protein CASSSRNRRGLETQYF. The chain carries TRBV28 and TRBJ2-5; 7 bases align to TRBD2. The CDR3 contains 16 residues. Germline CDR1 and CDR2: MDHEN and SYDVKM. The junction had 12 bases not matched to a gene; V was cut back by 4 bases and J by 4 bases.

This clone came up once. This chain joins TRBV6-5 and TRBJ1-5; D may be TRBD1 (6 bases). Germline V CDR1 and CDR2: MNHEY, SVGAGI. CDR3 length equals 13 residues. V was clipped by 8 bases and J by 6 bases, with 14 bases between them. CDR3 amino acids: CASGGQVGQPQHF. The DNA of the CDR3 is TGTGCCAGCGGGGGCCAGGTTGGTCAGCCCCAGCATTTT.

The V call is TRBV11-3, the J call TRBJ2-5; 10 bases agree with TRBD1. J lost 5 bases, V lost 5 bases, and 2 bases had no gene match. This CDR3 has 13 amino acids. Germline CDR1 SGHNT, CDR2 YENEEA. The CDR3 coding sequence is TGTGCCAGCAGCCCGGACAGGGGGGAGACCCAGTACTTC. Protein: CASSPDRGETQYF.

This clone was counted once. The chain employs TRBV11-2 and TRBJ2-1, with 9 positions matching TRBD1. Germline values: CDR1 SGHAT, CDR2 FQNNGV. The V and J ends lost 3 bases and 3 bases, in that order; junction bases with no gene match: 3. CDR3 length: 15 residues. CDR3 nucleotide sequence: TGTGCCAGCAGCTTTAGGGGACAGGGCTACAATGAGCAGTTCTTC. It encodes CASSFRGQGYNEQFF.

The chain has TRBV27 and TRBJ2-5, with D perhaps matching TRBD2 (7 bases). The germline V and J ends were trimmed by 6 bases and 4 bases, with 24 bases remaining between them. The CDR3 length is 17 residues. Germline V lookup: CDR1 MNHEY, CDR2 SMNVEV (reference sequence). The CDR3 sequence is CASSPGASGPGGETQYF. DNA of the CDR3: TGTGCCAGCAGCCCAGGGGCTAGCGGACCCGGGGGAGAGACCCAGTACTTC.

This chain connects TRBV5-1 to TRBJ1-2, with a weak D call TRBD1 (5 bases). Germline V gene data show CDR1 as SGHRS and CDR2 as YFSETQ. This CDR3 has 14 amino acids. The germline V and J ends were trimmed by 6 bases and 4 bases, with 16 bases remaining between them. CDR3 residues: CASTKREGIYGYTF. The CDR3 region has the DNA TGCGCCAGCACCAAAAGAGAGGGGATCTATGGCTACACCTTC.

The chain employs TRBV14 and TRBJ1-3, with D possibly TRBD1 on 6 matching bases. The germline V gene encodes CDR1 SGHDN and CDR2 FVKESK. CDR3 length: 14 amino acids. V was trimmed by 6 bases and J by 0 bases, leaving 9 bases between them. This chain's CDR3 is CASRPQGSGNTIYF. CDR3 sequence (DNA): TGTGCCAGCAGACCACAGGGCTCTGGAAACACCATATATTTT.

CDR3: CASSLGQAQSSYEQYF. The CDR3 DNA reads as TGTGCCAGCAGCTTGGGACAAGCCCAATCCTCCTACGAGCAGTACTTC. This chain uses TRBV5-5 with TRBJ2-7; no clear D. Between the trimmed V and J ends, which lost 0 bases and 0 bases, there was a span of 13 bases. The length of the CDR3 is 16 residues. Germline CDR1 is SGHKS and CDR2 is YYEKEE (reference sequence). Full variable domain (missing parts from reference TRBV5-5 and TRBJ2-7): DAGVTQSPTHLIKTRGQQVTLRCSPISGHKSVSWYQQVLGQGPQFIFQYYEKEERGRGNFPDRFSARQFPNYSSELNVNALLLGDSALYLCASSLGQAQSSYEQYFGPGTRLTVT.

This chain links TRBV2 with TRBJ2-7; tentatively, D is TRBD1 (6 bases). The length of the CDR3 is 12 residues. Deletions cut 6 bases from V and 5 bases from J, with 11 bases between. Germline V gene data show CDR1 as SNHLY and CDR2 as FYNNEI. The CDR3 loop is CASSGWTDEQYF. The CDR3 region has the DNA TGTGCCAGCAGCGGATGGACAGACGAGCAGTACTTC.

This clone appeared a single time. The rearrangement joins TRBV11-2 to TRBJ1-2, with 7 nucleotides matching TRBD1. This CDR3 has 16 amino acids. CDR1 and CDR2 (germline): SGHAT, FQNNGV. V was pared by 1 base and J by 4 bases, with 9 bases of the junction left unmatched. CDR3 protein: CASSLARTGGSYGYTF. The CDR3 DNA follows: TGTGCCAGCAGCTTAGCCCGGACAGGAGGGAGCTATGGCTACACCTTC.

In regard to this clone: Other DNA sequences in the same sample also yield this CDR3. The genes are TRBV5-1 and TRBJ2-7, with D perhaps being TRBD1 or TRBD2 (5 bases each). Germline loops: CDR1 SGHRS, CDR2 YFSETQ. CDR3 length equals 14 residues. V lost 4 bases to trimming and J lost 0 bases, with 11 bases between them. CDR3 protein: CASSRDGGSYEQYV. The CDR3, as DNA: TGCGCCAGCAGCCGGGACGGCGGCTCCTACGAGCAGTACGTC.